Sequencing of this TCR beta chain was carried out in a study of shared clonotypes between healthy human individuals (dated by TCRdb to the early 2020s). Background on the whole study: The cohort comprised two women and a few men aged 18 to 49 years. For each donor, three plates each were used for CD4 naive and CD4 memory, two plates were used for CD8 naive, and one plate was used for CD8 memory. Between about 0.8 and 9 billion PBMCs per donor were obtained by leukapheresis. To increase sequencing depth and limit assay-specific biases, different laboratories used diverse techniques to prepare libraries and sequence TCR repertoires. To estimate repertoire size and how much clonotypes are shared between individuals, the study performed deep sequencing of blood TCR repertoires from 4 to 6 healthy adults.

For CDR1 and CDR2, the germline V gene lists SGHRS and YFSETQ. The CDR3 has 15 amino acids, counting the end cysteine and phenylalanine. Only the CDR3 DNA is retained, 45 bases long and in frame from the first base. V is reduced by 4 bases and J by 0 bases, leaving a spacing of 12 bases between them. For the CD8 naive samples, CD45RO-negative cells were positively selected for CCR7, yielding a CD45RA+CCR7+ population from which TemRA cells were excluded. Donors were healthy HIV-negative adults with no recently reported acute infections or vaccinations. Only Caucasian adults living in Nashville, Tennessee, USA were represented among the donors. Blood was obtained by leukapheresis, after which PBMCs were separated by Ficoll-Histopaque density gradient centrifugation and cryopreserved in liquid nitrogen vapor phase. Analytical flow cytometry was used to check the purity and quantity of every magnetically sorted T cell population. Genomic DNA was isolated from every sorted fraction and measured by UV absorbance on a Nanodrop 2000c.

A note on this clone: It has no known antigen specificity. No much larger clone is present one base from it, and per-base qualities are unavailable.

TCR CDR3 regions were amplified from genomic DNA by multiplex PCR using the deep immunoSEQ assay. Extracted genomic DNA from each cell subset was distributed evenly across all wells of several immunoSEQ 96-well plates, and each plate was treated as a replicate. For sorted subsets, approximately 200 ng of genomic DNA, equivalent to around 30,000 T cell genomes, went into each replicate PCR. Purified libraries were quantified with a Qubit 3.0 fluorometer, sized on a Bioanalyzer 2100, and re-quantified with the KAPA Library Quantification kit. Every immunoSEQ 96-well plate was sequenced on a separate single-read 150-cycle Illumina NextSeq 550 flow cell. As for the original processing: Because the immunoSEQ output held only junctional sequences and lacked quality scores, the filtering could not match the filtering applied to full-length reads. To assign V/J genes and CDR3, sequences were annotated against IMGT germline references using PyIR, a Python wrapper for IgBLAST v1.9. Reads were removed for weak V/J assignments (E-value above 1e-6), missing CDR3, stop codons, out-of-frame junctions, or ambiguous translated residues. A V3J clonotype was defined by an identical inferred V gene, J gene, and CDR3 amino acid sequence. The percentage overlap between two repertoires was calculated by dividing the number of shared unique clonotypes by the size of the smaller repertoire. Three approaches were used to assess repertoire richness: RTK rarefaction, the Chao1 estimator, and Recon v2.1 estimates of unobserved clonotypes. For all TCRbeta clonotypes obtained by the gDNA method from a handful of donors, generation probabilities were computed with OLGA. TCRdb re-hosts the immuneACCESS table, in-frame sequences only. Its copies lack some clones; in the studies checked, an unresolved V gene accounts for under half of them, and the cause for the rest is not known. The DNA gave D and trimming, while V, J and clone size come from that table. A total of approximately 810,000 clones appear in this sample, around 93% of them only once. The biggest ten clones account for 24% of the sample.

The full study reports these points: Clonotypes shared by all four sorted-subset donors showed higher generation probabilities than non-shared clonotypes. Sampling was limited to blood, and TCR repertoires in tissue likely differ from TCR repertoires in blood. The genetic and exposure-history diversity represented was limited by the small number of donors. Even with the large sequencing depth, rarefaction of the sorted-subset datasets indicated that sequencing was incomplete. Sharing across a few donors was observed for approximately 5% of naive CD4, over 3% of naive CD8, 2% to 2.5% of memory CD4, and over 0.3% of memory CD8 clonotypes. Pairwise subsampling indicated that sequencing depth was expected to affect the degree of clonotype sharing among donors. Estimated clonotype richness was generally larger for naive than for memory subsets.

The chain links TRBV5-1 with TRBJ2-3; no D gene can be assigned with confidence. Sequencing was done on a sample of naive CD8+ T cells sorted from blood. Taken with the paper, the label for cell subset or site translates to: CD45RA+CCR7+. This clonotype was obtained from a man aged 30 to 45 in good health. CDR3 sequence: CASSLTTSSTDTQYF. The nucleotides read TGCGCCAGCAGCCTTACTACCTCTAGCACAGATACGCAGTATTTT.